This TCR beta chain comes out of a study of beta chain features in type 1 diabetes. About the research overall: In all, approximately 110 million sorted cells from all samples were analyzed.

Sorting based on CD45RO/CCR7/CD25/CD127/CD95/CD27 separated CD4+ naive, central memory, regulatory and stem cell-like memory cells. Germline CDR1 reads SNHLY; CDR2 reads FYNNEI. There are 14 residues in the CDR3. With 6 bases clipped from V and 2 bases from J, the junction kept 7 bases outside the gene matches. Worth noting for this clone: Its antigen is currently unknown.

The whole isolated RNA underwent reverse transcription, so sequencing captured expressed TCRB transcripts. TCRdb's copy holds only in-frame clones and misses some; the assay was immunoSEQ multiplex PCR. This sample has some 700,000 clones; over 10% occur once, and the top ten carry approximately 0.022%. Whole-study results and caveats: In type 1 diabetes patients, VDJ junctions had fewer insertions; deletions at these junctions were more frequent. Patients and controls would share equally any PCR tilt toward shorter templates. Patients with Type 1 diabetes showed moderately but significantly shorter TCRB CDR3s in all four CD4+ subsets.

Material for sequencing was naive CD4+ T cells from blood. The sequence derives from a man younger than 35 with type 1 diabetes. The gene calls are TRBV2 and TRBJ2-7; 7 nucleotides agree with TRBD1. In DNA form, the CDR3 reads TGTGCCAGCAGAGGTTCGGGGACAGCCTACGAGCAGTACTTC. It is translated as CASRGSGTAYEQYF.